This TCR beta chain comes out of a study of cytomegalovirus exposure and HLA in healthy donors. Findings and limits, study-wide: Further analysis, carried out later, found HLA-associated TCR beta chains more clonally expanded than equally common other chains.

PCR involved 60 Vbeta and 13 Jbeta primers. Measured with immunoSEQ multiplex PCR; TCRdb has only the in-frame clones, and not every one. The data hold about 93,000 clones, with 65% to 85% observed a single time. A remark on this clone: Its target is unknown.

These donors, healthy bone marrow donors, were studied. Germline values: CDR1 SGHAT, CDR2 FQNNGV. V trimming: 4 bases; J trimming: 3 bases; junction bases outside the gene matches: 6. This CDR3 spans 14 amino acids. The specimen was PBMCs. The chain uses TRBV11-2 and TRBJ2-7, with TRBD1 matching over 7 bases. The receptor was derived from a man in his fifties or sixties in good health and CMV-seronegative. This CDR3 reads CASSSHRGGYEQYF. The CDR3 bases are TGTGCCAGCAGCTCGCACAGGGGTGGCTACGAGCAGTACTTC.